This TCR beta chain was obtained from a study of early T cells in non-severe SARS-CoV-2 infection. Study overall: Sequencing was performed on bulk RNA from unsorted whole blood, leaving chains unpaired.

As to this clonotype: Its matching antigen is unknown.

The CDR3 contains 12 residues. Germline CDR1 and CDR2: SGHAT and FQNNGV. The J segment lost 11 bases and the V segment lost 1 base, leaving 1 base of the junction unmatched. General observations from the study: VDJdb matching skewed toward anti-spike CD8 responses, missing private and CD4 specificities.

The TCR library protocol was used to attach unique molecular identifiers. These identifiers were attached to individual cDNA molecules. Each CDR3 protein gets one entry after TCRdb re-called the 5' RACE reads with MiXCR. The sample has 64,000 or so distinct CDR3 sequences; 10% to 12% are singletons. The chain joins TRBV11-2 to TRBJ1-1; TRBD1 aligns across 10 bases. Specimen: whole blood, collected at baseline. The source is an adult who was a healthcare worker with PCR-confirmed SARS-CoV-2 infection or an uninfected control (not recorded which). This CDR3 is CASSLGQGAAFF. DNA for the CDR3: TGTGCCAGCAGCTTAGGACAGGGGGCTGCTTTCTTT.